A selection of T cell receptor beta chains follows, all from one sample in a study of T cells in localized non-small cell lung cancer. Profiled with immunoSEQ multiplex PCR; TCRdb holds only in-frame clones, not every one. The sample contains 30,000 to 35,000 clones, roughly 93% of which appear only once. Sequenced material: peripheral blood, taken before any cancer treatment. The receptors here all came from an older female donor with stage I lung adenocarcinoma. CDR3s include the opening cysteine and the closing phenylalanine or tryptophan. Each record gives: V gene, J gene, CDR3 protein.

v_gene: TRBV6-5
j_gene: TRBJ2-3
CDR3aa: CASRRPGQGTDTQYF

v_gene: TRBV7-9
j_gene: TRBJ1-5
CDR3aa: CASSRRTEDSNQPQHF

v_gene: TRBV14
j_gene: TRBJ2-1
CDR3aa: CASSQNGAHSYNEQFF

v_gene: TRBV5-1
j_gene: TRBJ2-3
CDR3aa: CASSLTSSGGTLGQYF

v_gene: TRBV28
j_gene: TRBJ2-4
CDR3aa: CASSPIRRRDRSF

v_gene: TRBV19
j_gene: TRBJ1-1
CDR3aa: CASSGEYRINTEAFF

v_gene: TRBV27
j_gene: TRBJ1-1
CDR3aa: CASSLFQAVADTEAFF

v_gene: TRBV4-3
j_gene: TRBJ2-7
CDR3aa: CASSQERGPYEQYF

v_gene: TRBV6-5
j_gene: TRBJ2-7
CDR3aa: CASSYSGGEQYF

v_gene: TRBV7-3
j_gene: TRBJ2-5
CDR3aa: CASSRLAGEIGETQYF

v_gene: TRBV30
j_gene: TRBJ2-1
CDR3aa: CAWSVGAGTEGYNEQFF

v_gene: TRBV7-9
j_gene: TRBJ1-5
CDR3aa: CASSLSGAGNQPQHF

v_gene: TRBV28
j_gene: TRBJ2-5
CDR3aa: CASSPSLQETQYF

v_gene: TRBV5-1
j_gene: TRBJ2-3
CDR3aa: CASSSRLAGLSSSDTQYF

v_gene: TRBV19
j_gene: TRBJ2-2
CDR3aa: CASSFGTGGPGELFF